This TCR beta chain was identified during a study of blood T cell repertoires in COVID-19. The CDR3 is made up of 15 amino acids. Germline V gives CDR1 SGHDT, CDR2 YYEEEE. V was pared by 1 base and J by 2 bases, with 13 bases between. Method: immunoSEQ multiplex PCR; TCRdb's copy keeps in-frame clones and lacks some. The repertoire includes roughly 120,000 clones, 85% to 90% of them detected once, and about 8% sits in the top ten. This rearrangement joins TRBV5-6 to TRBJ2-7; perhaps TRBD2 as D (5 bases). The clonotype comes from a man in his sixties or seventies who had recovered from COVID-19. The sample was peripheral blood. The CDR3 nucleotides read TGTGCCAGCAGCTTGTGGAGGTCAGGTACCTACGAGCAGTACTTC. It encodes CASSLWRSGTYEQYF.